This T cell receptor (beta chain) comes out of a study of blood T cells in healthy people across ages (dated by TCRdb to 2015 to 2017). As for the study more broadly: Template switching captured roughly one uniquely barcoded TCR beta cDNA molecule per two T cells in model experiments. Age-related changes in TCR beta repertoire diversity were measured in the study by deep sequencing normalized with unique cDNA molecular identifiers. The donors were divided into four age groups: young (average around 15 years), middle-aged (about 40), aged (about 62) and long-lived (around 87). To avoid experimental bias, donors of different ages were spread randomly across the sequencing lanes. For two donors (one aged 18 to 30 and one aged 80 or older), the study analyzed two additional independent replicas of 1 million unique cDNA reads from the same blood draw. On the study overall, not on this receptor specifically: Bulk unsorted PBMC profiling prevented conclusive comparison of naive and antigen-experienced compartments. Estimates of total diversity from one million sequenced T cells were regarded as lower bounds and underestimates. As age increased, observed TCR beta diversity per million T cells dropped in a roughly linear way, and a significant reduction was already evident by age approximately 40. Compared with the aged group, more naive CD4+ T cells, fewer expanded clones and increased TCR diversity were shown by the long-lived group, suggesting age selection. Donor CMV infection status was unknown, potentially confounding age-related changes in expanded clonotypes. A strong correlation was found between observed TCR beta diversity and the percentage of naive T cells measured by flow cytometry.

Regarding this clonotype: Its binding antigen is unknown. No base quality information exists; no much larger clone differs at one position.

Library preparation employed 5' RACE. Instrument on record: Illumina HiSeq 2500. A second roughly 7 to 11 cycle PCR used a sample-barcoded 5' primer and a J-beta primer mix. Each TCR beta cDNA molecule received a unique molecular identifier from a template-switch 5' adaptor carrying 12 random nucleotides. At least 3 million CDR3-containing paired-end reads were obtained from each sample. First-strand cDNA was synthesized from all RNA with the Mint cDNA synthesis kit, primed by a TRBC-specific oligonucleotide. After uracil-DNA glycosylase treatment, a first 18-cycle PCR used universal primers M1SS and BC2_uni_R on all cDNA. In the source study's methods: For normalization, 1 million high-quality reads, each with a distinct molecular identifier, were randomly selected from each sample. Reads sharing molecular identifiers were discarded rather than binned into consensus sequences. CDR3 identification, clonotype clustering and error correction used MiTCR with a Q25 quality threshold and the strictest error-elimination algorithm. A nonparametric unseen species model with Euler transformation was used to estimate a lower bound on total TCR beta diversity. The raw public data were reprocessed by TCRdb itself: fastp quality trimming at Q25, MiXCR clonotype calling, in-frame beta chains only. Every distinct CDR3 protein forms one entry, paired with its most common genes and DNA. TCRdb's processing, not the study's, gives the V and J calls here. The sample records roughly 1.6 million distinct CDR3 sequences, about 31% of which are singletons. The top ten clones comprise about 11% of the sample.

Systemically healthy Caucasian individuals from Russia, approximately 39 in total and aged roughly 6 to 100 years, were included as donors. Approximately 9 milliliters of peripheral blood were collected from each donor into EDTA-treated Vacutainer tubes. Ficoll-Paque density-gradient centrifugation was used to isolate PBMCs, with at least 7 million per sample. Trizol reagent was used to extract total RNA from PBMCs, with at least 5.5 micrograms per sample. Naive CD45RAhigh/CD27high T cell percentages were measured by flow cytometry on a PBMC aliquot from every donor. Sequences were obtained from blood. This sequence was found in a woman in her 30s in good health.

Read as DNA, the sequence is TGTGCCAGCAGTATCCGGGACGGCCCCATGGGGCGACTGTTTTTT. Its protein reads: CASSIRDGPMGRLFF. The rearranged segments are TRBV27 and TRBJ1-4, with a tentative D gene TRBD1 over 5 matching bases. Its CDR3 holds 15 amino acids, cysteine through phenylalanine. Only the CDR3 part of the read is kept: 45 bases, read in frame from the first base. Looking up the germline V gene (reference sequence) yields CDR1 MNHEY and CDR2 SMNVEV. The V end loses 5 bases and the J end loses 13 bases, and a stretch of 23 bases separates them.